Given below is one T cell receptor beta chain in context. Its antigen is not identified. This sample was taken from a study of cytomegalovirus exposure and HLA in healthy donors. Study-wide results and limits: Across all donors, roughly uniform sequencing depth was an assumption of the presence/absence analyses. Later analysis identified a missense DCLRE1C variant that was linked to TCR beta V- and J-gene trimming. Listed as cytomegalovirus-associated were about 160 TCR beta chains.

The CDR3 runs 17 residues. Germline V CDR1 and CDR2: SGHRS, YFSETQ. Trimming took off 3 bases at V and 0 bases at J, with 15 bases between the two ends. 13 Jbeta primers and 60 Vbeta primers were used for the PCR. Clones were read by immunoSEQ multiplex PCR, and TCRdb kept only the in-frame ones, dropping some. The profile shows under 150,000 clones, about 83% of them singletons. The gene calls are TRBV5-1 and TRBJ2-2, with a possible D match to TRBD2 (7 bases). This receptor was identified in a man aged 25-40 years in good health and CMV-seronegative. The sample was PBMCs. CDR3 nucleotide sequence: TGCGCCAGCAGCTCGGGGCCGGGGGGCGCGAACACCGGGGAGCTGTTTTTT. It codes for CASSSGPGGANTGELFF.